The 26 T cell receptor beta chains below all came from one sample that was sequenced in a study of T cells in Graves' hyperthyroidism and ophthalmopathy. Amplification targeted TCR beta CDR3 regions from RNA transcripts. With the HTBI primer set, the TCR CDR3 went through a first round of RT-PCR. MiXCR, run by TCRdb on the multiplex PCR reads, gives a single entry per CDR3 protein. The table records about 620,000 distinct CDR3 sequences, 15% to 20% of them present only once. Sequencing input: blood. The receptors were gathered from a woman aged 30 to 39 with Graves' hyperthyroidism.

This clonotype was observed at least ten times. The V and J genes are TRBV28 and TRBJ1-5; possible D gene TRBD1, 6 bases. V shed 8 bases and J shed 0 bases, with 17 bases lying between them. This CDR3 is built from 16 residues. Germline V gives CDR1 MDHEN, CDR2 SYDVKM. The CDR3 region is CASRQKDRFSNQPQHF. CDR3 nucleotides: TGTGCCAGCCGCCAGAAAGACAGGTTTAGCAATCAGCCCCAGCATTTT.

The chain uses TRBV7-2 and TRBJ1-5, with D unclear. V was shortened by 4 bases and J by 4 bases, with 8 bases between the two germline ends. The CDR3 sequence is 13 residues long. Germline CDR1 and CDR2: SGHTA and FQGNSA. The CDR3 DNA is TGTGCCAGCAGCTGGCAGGAAAATCAGCCCCAGCATTTT. Protein sequence: CASSWQENQPQHF.

In its sample, this clonotype was seen many times. J is TRBJ2-1 and V is TRBV28; D gene unclear. With 6 bases removed from V and 4 bases from J, the gap between germline ends came to 19 bases. Looked up from germline, CDR1 is MDHEN and CDR2 is SYDVKM. This CDR3 has 16 residues. The CDR3 coding sequence is TGTGCCAGCAGCCCACCTGTTTTGGCGGTATACAATGAGCAGTTCTTC. Protein product: CASSPPVLAVYNEQFF.

This clonotype has a count of ten or more. The chain employs TRBV5-1 and TRBJ2-7, with a tentative D call TRBD2 (6 bases). Trimming cost V 1 base and J 5 bases, with 16 bases left between them. The V gene's germline CDR1 is SGHRS and CDR2 YFSETQ. The CDR3 extends over 15 amino acids. The CDR3 DNA follows: TGCGCCAGCAGCTTGACCCCGTACGGGAGTAACGAGCAGTACTTC. It codes for CASSLTPYGSNEQYF.

This clonotype has at least ten counts. J is TRBJ2-5 and V is TRBV7-9, with TRBD2 as a possible D gene (5 bases). V dropped 0 bases and J dropped 3 bases, with 8 bases sitting between them. The CDR3 is made up of 14 amino acids. Germline V gene lookup returns CDR1 SEHNR and CDR2 FQNEAQ (reference sequence). The CDR3 loop is CASSLAGNKETQYF. The CDR3 DNA sequence: TGTGCCAGCAGCTTAGCCGGGAACAAAGAGACCCAGTACTTC.

This clonotype was seen repeatedly, ten times or more. The J gene is TRBJ2-7, the V gene TRBV27, with D hard to call. V shed 8 bases and J shed 3 bases, with 14 bases lying between them. The CDR3 runs to 13 residues. Germline lookup yields CDR1 MNHEY and CDR2 SMNVEV (reference sequence). The CDR3 loop is CASRPGAHYEQYF. CDR3 DNA sequence: TGTGCCAGCCGCCCCGGCGCGCACTACGAGCAGTACTTC.

As for this clonotype: This may come from a read error, since a much larger clone is one base off. V usage is TRBV6-9 and J usage is TRBJ2-7, with D maybe TRBD1 (6 bases). Germline CDR1 MNHGY, CDR2 SVAAGI. The CDR3 sequence is 11 residues long. Trimming stripped 4 bases from V and 6 bases from J, with 7 bases between. CDR3 DNA sequence: TGTGCCAGCAGTTGGGGGCCCGAGCAGTACTTC. This translates into CASSWGPEQYF.

The chain joins TRBV27 to TRBJ1-2, with TRBD1 identical over 10 bases. Germline V lookup: CDR1 MNHEY, CDR2 SMNVEV (reference sequence). The V segment lost 5 bases and the J segment 6 bases; nucleotides outside the gene matches: 6. The CDR3 runs to 14 residues. The CDR3: CASSAGTGVNGYTF. For the CDR3, the DNA is TGTGCCAGCAGTGCCGGGACAGGGGTGAATGGCTACACCTTC.

Ten or more counts support this clonotype. The chain combines TRBV6-2 or TRBV6-3 with TRBJ2-3; a possible D gene is TRBD2 (5 bases). The CDR3 extends over 14 amino acids. The V and J ends lost 10 bases and 3 bases respectively, with 17 bases between them. Germline-derived CDR1 and CDR2 are MNHEY and SVGEGT. CDR3 residues: CATVLGGGTDTQYF. DNA of the CDR3: TGTGCCACCGTTCTCGGAGGTGGGACAGATACGCAGTATTTT.

This clonotype was detected many times. The chain has TRBV18 and TRBJ2-5; D unclear. V lost 3 bases to trimming and J lost 2 bases, with 13 bases between them. CDR3 length: 15 residues. CDR1 is KGHSH and CDR2 is LQKENI in the germline V gene. The CDR3 here is CASSPRRETQETQYF. The CDR3 DNA reads TGTGCCAGCTCACCCCGCCGAGAGACACAAGAGACCCAGTACTTC. The whole variable domain, remainder taken from reference TRBV18 and TRBJ2-5, is NAGVMQNPRHLVRRRGQEARLRCSPMKGHSHVYWYRQLPEEGLKFMVYLQKENIIDESGMPKERFSAEFPKEGPSILRIQQVVRGDSAAYFCASSPRRETQETQYFGPGTRLLVL.

The V call is TRBV11-2, the J call TRBJ2-5, with 9 bases matching TRBD2. V lost 6 bases and J lost 1; bases outside the gene matches: 3. The CDR3 consists of 14 residues. Germline-derived CDR1 and CDR2 are SGHAT and FQNNGV. CDR3 region: CASSKTSGQETQYF. The CDR3 DNA reads as TGTGCCAGCAGTAAGACTAGCGGCCAAGAGACCCAGTACTTC. Full variable domain (outside the CDR3, taken from reference TRBV11-2 and TRBJ2-5): EAGVAQSPRYKIIEKRQSVAFWCNPISGHATLYWYQQILGQGPKLLIQFQNNGVVDDSQLPKDRFSAERLKGVDSTLKIQPAKLEDSAVYLCASSKTSGQETQYFGPGTRLLVL.

This clonotype was detected only a few times. The rearrangement uses TRBV6-2 or TRBV6-3 and TRBJ1-5, with D perhaps TRBD1 (5 bases). Germline V CDR1 and CDR2: MNHEY, SVGEGT. The CDR3 runs 18 residues. Trimming removed 2 bases at V and 0 bases at J, with 17 bases between. CDR3 nucleotide sequence: TGTGCCAGCAGTTACCTAGGCGGGGGGAATGATAGCAATCAGCCCCAGCATTTT. Protein sequence: CASSYLGGGNDSNQPQHF.

This clonotype was counted ten times or more. The chain is built from TRBV3-1 and TRBJ2-1, with D hard to call. Per the germline V gene, CDR1 is LGHDT and CDR2 is YNNKEL (reference sequence). Trimming removed 4 bases from V and 8 bases from J, with 9 bases in between. The CDR3 has 12 residues. The DNA for the CDR3 is TGTGCCAGCAGCCGCCTCGAAGATGAGCAGTTCTTC. Its translation: CASSRLEDEQFF.

This clonotype has only one observation. This chain links TRBV9 with TRBJ2-3; TRBD1 matches at 11 bases. The CDR3 sequence is 16 residues long. From germline, CDR1 is SGDLS and CDR2 YYNGEE. Trimming cost V 0 bases and J 5 bases; bases outside gene matches: 5. DNA of the CDR3: TGTGCCAGCAGCGTAGAAGGACAGGGGGCTGGAGATACGCAGTATTTT. Its translation is CASSVEGQGAGDTQYF.

Concerning this clonotype itself: One end of the junction is discordant with germline, which a read error may explain. The J gene is TRBJ2-1, the V gene TRBV9; 8 nucleotides match TRBD2. CDR1 is SGDLS, CDR2 YYNGEE, per germline. The CDR3 extends over 16 amino acids. The CDR3 loop reads CAGSVSGGGSYNEQFF. The CDR3 nucleotides are TGTGCCGGCAGCGTATCCGGGGGGGGCTCCTACAATGAGCAGTTCTTC.

This clonotype was found a few times. The chain employs TRBV27 and TRBJ2-7; possibly TRBD1 for D (5 bases). Trimming removed 4 bases from V and 3 bases from J, with 10 bases in between. The CDR3 runs 13 residues. From germline, CDR1 is MNHEY and CDR2 SMNVEV (reference sequence). This CDR3 is CASSWGSNYEQYF. DNA for the CDR3: TGTGCCAGCAGTTGGGGCAGTAACTACGAGCAGTACTTC.

This clonotype was seen repeatedly, ten times or more. The V gene is TRBV12-3 or TRBV12-4, the J gene TRBJ2-7; D uncertain. Trimming removed 2 bases from V and 6 bases from J, with 11 bases in between. CDR3 length: 13 residues. DNA of the CDR3: TGTGCCAGCAGTTTAAAAAGGTGGGGCGAGCAGTACTTC. Amino acids: CASSLKRWGEQYF.

This clonotype was seen only a few times. The rearrangement uses TRBV28 and TRBJ1-1, with no clear D. Germline CDR1 is MDHEN and CDR2 is SYDVKM. The CDR3 covers 13 residues. The ends were cut back, 3 bases at V and 6 bases at J, with 11 bases in the middle. DNA of the CDR3: TGTGCCAGCAGTTTGGGGTTTTTAGCTGAAGCTTTCTTT. Encoded protein: CASSLGFLAEAFF.

At least ten counts were recorded for this clonotype. The chain uses TRBV2 and TRBJ2-1, with 10 nucleotides matching TRBD2. The CDR3 extends over 13 amino acids. Germline V CDR1 and CDR2: SNHLY, FYNNEI. Unmatched junction bases numbered 7, after V lost 7 bases and J lost 10 bases. The DNA of the CDR3 is TGTGCCAGCATCCTAACTAGCGGGGAGGAGCAGTTCTTC. Its protein product is CASILTSGEEQFF.

The chain carries TRBV27 and TRBJ2-3; D is ambiguous. V dropped 3 bases and J dropped 0 bases, with 13 bases sitting between them. The length of the CDR3 is 16 residues. Germline lookup yields CDR1 MNHEY and CDR2 SMNVEV (reference sequence). The chain's CDR3 is CASSFFTSASTDTQYF. The CDR3 nucleotides are TGTGCCAGCAGTTTTTTCACAAGTGCTAGCACAGATACGCAGTATTTT.

This clonotype has only a few counts. The CDR3 region has the DNA TGTGCCAGCAATCTCAGGGACAGTTTCTATGGCTACACCTTC. Its translation: CASNLRDSFYGYTF. J is TRBJ1-2 and V is TRBV7-2, with TRBD1 matching 7 bases. Germline trimming cut 7 bases from V and 4 bases from J; bases unmatched to any gene: 9. This CDR3 contains 14 residues. Germline V gene data show CDR1 as SGHTA and CDR2 as FQGNSA.

This clonotype was seen at least ten times. The chain combines TRBV15 with TRBJ1-1; no clear D. V was pared by 3 bases and J by 1 base, with 9 bases between. The germline gives CDR1 LNHNV, CDR2 YYDKDF (reference sequence). The CDR3 contains 14 residues. The CDR3 DNA follows: TGTGCCACCAGCAGGTCCGGAGGGAACACTGAAGCTTTCTTT. Residues: CATSRSGGNTEAFF.

The chain combines TRBV19 with TRBJ2-1; 10 positions match TRBD2. Germline CDR1 reads LNHDA; CDR2 reads SQIVND (reference sequence). The CDR3 spans 15 residues. Trimming cost V 5 bases and J 15 bases; bases outside gene matches: 16. The CDR3 sequence is CASSGASGSSRVRFF. The CDR3 nucleotides are TGTGCCAGTAGTGGGGCTAGCGGGAGTTCACGGGTACGGTTCTTC.

This clonotype was seen more than once but under ten times. The CDR3 loop reads CASIFFRLAGGPDTQYF. The CDR3 bases are TGTGCCAGCATTTTTTTTAGACTAGCGGGAGGGCCGGATACGCAGTATTTT. This chain connects TRBV6-1 to TRBJ2-3; TRBD2 matches at 14 bases. J was trimmed by 6 bases and V by 7 bases; bases with no gene match: 12. CDR3 length: 17 amino acids. Germline-derived CDR1 and CDR2 are MNHNS and SASEGT.

This clonotype was picked up one time. The chain has TRBV6-5 and TRBJ1-5; D remains ambiguous. CDR1 is MNHEY and CDR2 is SVGAGI in the germline V gene. The CDR3 totals 13 residues. V lost 0 bases to trimming and J lost 8 bases, with 8 bases between them. CDR3 sequence (DNA): TGTGCCAGCAGTTACTCATACGGAGAGCCCCAGCATTTT. Protein: CASSYSYGEPQHF.

The table lists this clonotype with many counts. The chain has TRBV28 and TRBJ1-2; D not resolved. In germline, CDR1 is MDHEN, CDR2 SYDVKM. The CDR3 totals 12 residues. V was shortened by 5 bases and J by 4 bases, with 8 bases between the two germline ends. Written as DNA, the CDR3 is TGTGCCAGCAGTCACGACGGCTATGGCTACACCTTC. Translation: CASSHDGYGYTF.